The 23 T cell receptor beta chains below all came from one sample that was sequenced in a study of shared clonotypes between healthy human individuals. Measured with immunoSEQ multiplex PCR; TCRdb has only the in-frame clones, and not every one. The sample lists about 2,100,000 clones, approximately 94% occurring once. Terminally differentiated effector memory CD45RA+ cells were left out of the naive CD8 fraction, which was CD45RO-negative and positively selected for CCR7. Material for sequencing was naive CD8+ T cells from PBMCs. Receptors were obtained from a young man in good health. Some clones in this sample may be carry-over from other donors' samples.

The chain employs TRBV27 and TRBJ2-7, with TRBD2 matching over 9 bases. The V and J ends lost 4 bases and 6 bases, in that order; junction bases with no gene match: 10. The CDR3 extends over 15 amino acids. From germline, CDR1 is MNHEY and CDR2 SMNVEV (reference sequence). In DNA, the CDR3 is TGTGCCAGCAGTTGGGCGGCGGGAGGGCCCGGCGAGCAGTACTTC. Its translation is CASSWAAGGPGEQYF.

The rearrangement links TRBV6-6 to TRBJ1-2; D is unresolved. The CDR3 extends over 12 amino acids. Trimming took 6 bases from V and 6 from J, leaving 11 bases between them. Germline values: CDR1 MNHNY, CDR2 SVGAGI (reference sequence). CDR3 DNA sequence: TGTGCCAGCAGCTCGTATGGAAATGGCTACACCTTC. As protein: CASSSYGNGYTF.

A single count supports this clone. CDR3 in amino acids: CAWSAGQGNQPQHF. Written as DNA, the CDR3 is TGTGCCTGGAGCGCTGGACAGGGCAATCAGCCCCAGCATTTT. This chain uses TRBV30 with TRBJ1-5, with 7 positions matching TRBD1. V shed 3 bases and J 2 bases; nucleotides not matched to a gene: 4. Germline CDR1 GTSNPN, CDR2 SVGIG (reference sequence). This CDR3 is built from 14 residues.

The rearrangement uses TRBV9 and TRBJ2-1, with 7 bases that match TRBD2. Germline lookup yields CDR1 SGDLS and CDR2 YYNGEE. V dropped 4 bases and J dropped 3; count of bases not matched to a gene: 10. The CDR3 sequence is 16 residues long. CDR3 in DNA: TGTGCCAGCAGCCCCCGGGGGGTAGCAGTCTACAATGAGCAGTTCTTC. This gives the protein CASSPRGVAVYNEQFF.

In its sample, this clone was seen once. The chain joins TRBV10-3 to TRBJ2-2; D unresolved. The germline V gene has CDR1 ENHRY and CDR2 SYGVKD. The CDR3 totals 17 residues. Between the trimmed V and J ends, which lost 5 bases and 2 bases, there was a span of 18 bases. The CDR3 coding sequence is TGTGCCATCAGTACTGGACCTCTACCACCTAACACCGGGGAGCTGTTTTTT. The encoded protein is CAISTGPLPPNTGELFF.

This chain connects TRBV7-9 to TRBJ1-4; unclear D gene. Germline lookup yields CDR1 SEHNR and CDR2 FQNEAQ (reference sequence). The CDR3 is made up of 15 amino acids. The V gene lost 5 bases and the J gene lost 8 bases, with 18 bases spanning the gap. CDR3 coding DNA: TGTGCCAGCAGCCTCCTCACGGCGGCTGGAGAAAAACTGTTTTTT. Translation: CASSLLTAAGEKLFF.

The V gene is TRBV6-6, the J gene TRBJ2-7; maybe TRBD1 (5 bases). The V gene's germline CDR1 is MNHNY and CDR2 SVGAGI (reference sequence). Between the trimmed V and J ends, which lost 0 bases and 1 base, there was a span of 13 bases. The length of the CDR3 is 16 residues. The CDR3 DNA reads as TGTGCCAGCAGTTACTCGGACGACAGCAGTTCCTACGAGCAGTACTTC. This translates into CASSYSDDSSSYEQYF.

The J gene is TRBJ2-3, the V gene TRBV7-3; D gene unclear. This CDR3 comprises 15 residues. V lost 5 bases and J lost 4, with 16 bases in between. Germline lookup yields CDR1 SGHTA and CDR2 FQGTGA. CDR3 bases: TGTGCCAGCAGCCAGACACCGGACCCATCAGATACGCAGTATTTT. Amino acid sequence: CASSQTPDPSDTQYF. Full variable domain (remainder filled in from reference TRBV7-3 and TRBJ2-3): GAGVSQTPSNKVTEKGKYVELRCDPISGHTALYWYRQSLGQGPEFLIYFQGTGAADDSGLPNDRFFAVRPEGSVSTLKIQRTERGDSAVYLCASSQTPDPSDTQYFGPGTRLTVL.

As for this clone: Other DNA sequences in this sample translate to the same CDR3. The J gene is TRBJ1-2, the V gene TRBV20-1; D is ambiguous. The CDR3 has 11 residues. Germline V gives CDR1 DFQATT, CDR2 SNEGSKA (reference sequence). V was clipped by 0 bases and J by 4 bases, with 3 bases between them. The CDR3 region has the DNA TGCAGTGCTAGAGATCTCTATGGCTACACCTTC. Its translation: CSARDLYGYTF.

The chain combines TRBV9 with TRBJ1-1; D is ambiguous. The CDR3 totals 13 residues. Germline V gene lookup returns CDR1 SGDLS and CDR2 YYNGEE. Between the trimmed V and J ends, which lost 1 base and 5 bases, there was a span of 9 bases. CDR3 region: CASSVPGYTEAFF. CDR3 coding DNA: TGTGCCAGCAGCGTACCGGGGTATACTGAAGCTTTCTTT.

V and J are TRBV5-5 and TRBJ2-7; D is perhaps TRBD1 (7 bases). Germline CDR1 and CDR2: SGHKS and YYEKEE (reference sequence). This CDR3 region has 15 residues. With 4 bases removed from V and 7 bases from J, the gap between germline ends came to 21 bases. CDR3 sequence: CASSPEQGTQGEQYF. The CDR3 DNA follows: TGTGCCAGCAGCCCAGAACAGGGGACTCAGGGGGAGCAGTACTTC.

The chain carries TRBV6-5 and TRBJ1-1, with TRBD1 as a possible D gene (6 bases). Looked up from germline, CDR1 is MNHEY and CDR2 is SVGAGI. Trimming cost V 0 bases and J 5 bases, with 16 bases left between them. The CDR3 loop spans 16 amino acids. CDR3 residues: CASSYSLQGSWTEAFF. In DNA form, the CDR3 reads TGTGCCAGCAGTTACTCGCTCCAGGGGAGCTGGACTGAAGCTTTCTTT.

The chain couples TRBV7-9 to TRBJ1-1, with unresolved D. Per germline, CDR1 SEHNR and CDR2 FQNEAQ (reference sequence). The CDR3 totals 11 residues. Deletions cut 8 bases from V and 1 base from J, with 5 bases between. The CDR3 protein is CASLRNTEAFF. CDR3 bases: TGTGCCAGCCTACGGAACACTGAAGCTTTCTTT. Using reference TRBV7-9 and TRBJ1-1 for the parts outside the CDR3, the full variable domain is DTGVSQNPRHKITKRGQNVTFRCDPISEHNRLYWYRQTLGQGPEFLTYFQNEAQLEKSRLLSDRFSAERPKGSFSTLEIQRTEQGDSAMYLCASLRNTEAFFGQGTRLTVV.

V is TRBV4-3 and J is TRBJ2-7; 8 nucleotides align to TRBD2. V lost 4 bases to trimming and J lost 3 bases; unmatched junction nucleotides: 5. The CDR3 has 14 residues. Per the germline V gene, CDR1 is LGHNA and CDR2 is YSLEER. CDR3 nucleotide sequence: TGCGCCAGCAGCCCCACTAGCGGTCACTACGAGCAGTACTTC. It is translated as CASSPTSGHYEQYF.

This chain joins TRBV30 and TRBJ1-1; D is unclear. The CDR3 spans 12 residues. The V end lost 7 bases, the J end lost 0 bases, and 9 bases lay between the germline ends. Germline V gives CDR1 GTSNPN, CDR2 SVGIG (reference sequence). The CDR3 DNA reads as TGTGCCTCCGCCGACCTGAACACTGAAGCTTTCTTT. Protein sequence: CASADLNTEAFF. The variable domain in full, completed from reference TRBV30 and TRBJ1-1, reads SQTIHQWPATLVQPVGSPLSLECTVEGTSNPNLYWYRQAAGRGLQLLFYSVGIGQISSEVPQNLSASRPQDRQFILSSKKLLLSDSGFYLCASADLNTEAFFGQGTRLTVV.

V gene TRBV27 combines with J gene TRBJ2-1, with 8 bases identical to TRBD2. Trimming removed 3 bases from V and 5 bases from J; junction bases left unmatched: 6. This CDR3 has 15 residues. Per germline, CDR1 MNHEY and CDR2 SMNVEV (reference sequence). CDR3 protein: CASSFFGTSDNEQFF. CDR3 nucleotides: TGTGCCAGCAGTTTCTTTGGGACTAGTGACAATGAGCAGTTCTTC.

This chain connects TRBV2 to TRBJ2-3; the match to TRBD2 covers 11 bases. Germline-derived CDR1 and CDR2 are SNHLY and FYNNEI. This CDR3 has 18 amino acids. Germline trimming cut 0 bases from V and 5 bases from J; bases unmatched to any gene: 10. This CDR3 is CASSEALTSGSKGDTQYF. The DNA for the CDR3 is TGTGCCAGCAGTGAAGCGCTAACTAGCGGGAGTAAGGGAGATACGCAGTATTTT.

This sequence joins TRBV30 and TRBJ1-4, with D tentatively TRBD1 (5 bases). The length of the CDR3 is 12 residues. Germline values: CDR1 GTSNPN, CDR2 SVGIG (reference sequence). Trimming took 4 bases from V and 10 from J, leaving 13 bases between them. CDR3 DNA sequence: TGTGCCTGGAATGAGGGCCAGGGAAAACTGTTTTTT. Translating gives CAWNEGQGKLFF. Full variable domain (outside the CDR3, taken from reference TRBV30 and TRBJ1-4): SQTIHQWPATLVQPVGSPLSLECTVEGTSNPNLYWYRQAAGRGLQLLFYSVGIGQISSEVPQNLSASRPQDRQFILSSKKLLLSDSGFYLCAWNEGQGKLFFGSGTQLSVL.

The chain combines TRBV7-9 with TRBJ2-2; tentatively, D is TRBD2 (6 bases). With 11 bases removed from V and 6 bases from J, the gap between germline ends came to 13 bases. The CDR3 covers 12 residues. Germline assignment: CDR1 SEHNR and CDR2 FQNEAQ (reference sequence). DNA of the CDR3: TGTGCCGCGGCTACGGGAGCCGGGGAGCTGTTTTTT. Translated, it gives CAAATGAGELFF.

The chain joins TRBV2 to TRBJ2-2, with D possibly being TRBD2 (5 bases). Trimming took off 1 base at V and 4 bases at J, with 10 bases between the two ends. Germline CDR1 reads SNHLY; CDR2 reads FYNNEI. The CDR3 is 15 residues long. In nucleotides, the CDR3 is TGTGCCAGCAGTGAAGATGGAGAGGGCACCGGGGAGCTGTTTTTT. Translated: CASSEDGEGTGELFF.

This chain joins TRBV11-2 and TRBJ2-1; 8 bases are shared with TRBD2. The J segment lost 2 bases and the V segment lost 4 bases, leaving 10 bases of the junction unmatched. Germline V CDR1 and CDR2: SGHAT, FQNNGV. The CDR3 loop spans 17 amino acids. CDR3 DNA sequence: TGTGCCAGCAGCTCTCCGCGGGTCGGGGGGGCCTACAATGAGCAGTTCTTC. Its translation is CASSSPRVGGAYNEQFF.

This chain links TRBV11-2 with TRBJ2-3, with D unclear. The CDR3 loop spans 16 amino acids. In germline, CDR1 is SGHAT, CDR2 FQNNGV. V lost 5 bases and J lost 4, with 19 bases in between. CDR3 sequence: CASSHNAPVRADTQYF. The CDR3 DNA reads TGTGCCAGCAGCCATAACGCCCCAGTTAGAGCAGATACGCAGTATTTT.

This clone was seen only once. The same CDR3 also results from other DNA sequences found in this sample. The chain joins TRBV27 to TRBJ2-7; TRBD1 matches 8 bases. Germline V gene sequence: CDR1 MNHEY, CDR2 SMNVEV (reference sequence). Trimming cost V 0 bases and J 2 bases; bases outside gene matches: 6. This CDR3 contains 16 residues. CDR3 nucleotides: TGTGCCAGCAGTTTATCACCCGGGACAGGCGCCTACGAGCAGTACTTC. Encoded protein: CASSLSPGTGAYEQYF.